The TCR beta chain described here comes from a study of T-cell reconstitution after alpha-beta-depleted transplantation in children. Study-level findings and limits: Day-60 TCRbeta diversity that was high in some patients was derived from surviving recipient T cells and thymic progenitors. About two months after transplant, alpha-beta T cells reportedly came from several hundred expanded graft clones. Most T-cell counts and diversity one year after the transplant came from T cells that were newly produced.

This CDR3 is built from 15 residues. Germline values: CDR1 LGHNA, CDR2 YSLEER. V lost 0 bases to trimming and J lost 2 bases, with 9 bases between them. Regarding this clonotype: Antigen specificity is unknown.

TCRbeta library construction was performed incorporating unique molecular identifiers. MiXCR, run by TCRdb on the PCR reads, gives a single entry per CDR3 protein. The table lists approximately 980,000 distinct CDR3 sequences, around 30% of them singletons, with 28% in the top ten. This TCR was recovered from a boy in the first two years of life who had a stem cell transplant for SCID, so the T cells may come from the graft donor. Sequenced here: PBMCs, mostly from graft donor cells, sampled 360 days after TCRalphabeta/CD19-depleted stem cell transplant. The chain recombines TRBV4-3 with TRBJ2-3; D is unclear. DNA for the CDR3: TGCGCCAGCAGCCAAGATGGTTCCGACACAGATACGCAGTATTTT. Translating gives CASSQDGSDTDTQYF.